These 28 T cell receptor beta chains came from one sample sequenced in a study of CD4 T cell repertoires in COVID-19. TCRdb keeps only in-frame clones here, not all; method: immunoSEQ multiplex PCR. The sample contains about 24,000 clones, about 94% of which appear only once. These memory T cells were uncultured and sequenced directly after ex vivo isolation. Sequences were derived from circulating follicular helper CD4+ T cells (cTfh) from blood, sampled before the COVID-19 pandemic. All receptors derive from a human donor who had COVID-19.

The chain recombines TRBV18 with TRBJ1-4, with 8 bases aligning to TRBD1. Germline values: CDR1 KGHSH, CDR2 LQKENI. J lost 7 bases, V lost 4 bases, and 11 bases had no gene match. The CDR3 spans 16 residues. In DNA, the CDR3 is TGTGCCAGCTCACTCACCGGGACAGGTGTCGGTGAAAAACTGTTTTTT. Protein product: CASSLTGTGVGEKLFF.

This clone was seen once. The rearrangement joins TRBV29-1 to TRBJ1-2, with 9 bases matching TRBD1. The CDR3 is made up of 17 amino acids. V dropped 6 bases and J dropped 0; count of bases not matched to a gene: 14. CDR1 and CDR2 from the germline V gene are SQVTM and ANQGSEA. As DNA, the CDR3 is TGCAGCGTCCTTTCTTCACAGGGGGCACGGGCTAACTATGGCTACACCTTC. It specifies CSVLSSQGARANYGYTF.

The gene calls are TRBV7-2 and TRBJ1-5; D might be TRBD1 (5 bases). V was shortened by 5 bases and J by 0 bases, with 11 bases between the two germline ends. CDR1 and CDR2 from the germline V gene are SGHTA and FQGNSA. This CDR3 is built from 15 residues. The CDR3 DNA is TGTGCCAGCAGCCGGGGGGGGTATAGCAATCAGCCCCAGCATTTT. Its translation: CASSRGGYSNQPQHF.

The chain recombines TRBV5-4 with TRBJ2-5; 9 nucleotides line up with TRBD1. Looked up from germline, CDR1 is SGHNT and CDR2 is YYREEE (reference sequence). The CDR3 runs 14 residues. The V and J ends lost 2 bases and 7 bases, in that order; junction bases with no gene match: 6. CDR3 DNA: TGTGCCAGCAGCTTCCCGGGACAGGGAGGGACCCAGTACTTC. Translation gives CASSFPGQGGTQYF.

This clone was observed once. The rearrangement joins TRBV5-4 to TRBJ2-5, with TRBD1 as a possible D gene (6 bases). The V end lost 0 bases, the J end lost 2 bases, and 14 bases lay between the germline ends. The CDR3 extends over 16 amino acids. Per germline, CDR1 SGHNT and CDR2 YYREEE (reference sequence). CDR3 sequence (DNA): TGTGCCAGCAGCTTGGGTTTACAGGGTACTCAAGAGACCCAGTACTTC. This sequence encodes CASSLGLQGTQETQYF.

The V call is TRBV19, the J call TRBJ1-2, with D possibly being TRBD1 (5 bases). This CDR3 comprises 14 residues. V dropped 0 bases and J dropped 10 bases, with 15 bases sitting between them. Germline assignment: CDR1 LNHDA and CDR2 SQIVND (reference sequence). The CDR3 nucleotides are TGTGCCAGTAGTATAGACCGGACACTTAGAGACTACACCTTC. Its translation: CASSIDRTLRDYTF.

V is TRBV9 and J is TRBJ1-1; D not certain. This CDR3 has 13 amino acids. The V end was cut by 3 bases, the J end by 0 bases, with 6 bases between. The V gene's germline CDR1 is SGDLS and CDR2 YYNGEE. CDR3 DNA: TGTGCCAGCAGCGAAGCCATGAACACTGAAGCTTTCTTT. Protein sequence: CASSEAMNTEAFF.

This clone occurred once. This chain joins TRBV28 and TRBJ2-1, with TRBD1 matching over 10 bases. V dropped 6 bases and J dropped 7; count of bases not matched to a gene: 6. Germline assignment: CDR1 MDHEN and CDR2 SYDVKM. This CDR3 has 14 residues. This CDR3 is CASRTGTGVNEQFF. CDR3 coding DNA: TGTGCCAGCAGGACCGGGACAGGGGTTAATGAGCAGTTCTTC.

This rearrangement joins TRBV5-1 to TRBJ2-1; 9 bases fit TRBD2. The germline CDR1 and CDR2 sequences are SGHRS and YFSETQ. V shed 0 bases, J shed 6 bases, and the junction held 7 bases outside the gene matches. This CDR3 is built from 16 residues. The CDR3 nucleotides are TGCGCCAGCAGCTTGGAAGTAGCGGGAGTCCGCAATGAGCAGTTCTTC. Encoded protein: CASSLEVAGVRNEQFF.

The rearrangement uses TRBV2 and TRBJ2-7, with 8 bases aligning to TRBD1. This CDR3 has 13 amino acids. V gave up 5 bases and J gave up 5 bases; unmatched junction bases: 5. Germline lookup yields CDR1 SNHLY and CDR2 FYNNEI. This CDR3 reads CASSLQGGHEQYF. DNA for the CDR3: TGTGCCAGCAGTCTACAGGGGGGTCACGAGCAGTACTTC.

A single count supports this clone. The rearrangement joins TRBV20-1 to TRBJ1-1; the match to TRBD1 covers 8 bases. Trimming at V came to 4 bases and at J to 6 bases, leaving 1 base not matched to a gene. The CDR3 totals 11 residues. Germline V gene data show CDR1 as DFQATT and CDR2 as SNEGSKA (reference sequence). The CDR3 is CSAKQGAEAFF. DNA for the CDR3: TGCAGTGCTAAACAGGGGGCTGAAGCTTTCTTT.

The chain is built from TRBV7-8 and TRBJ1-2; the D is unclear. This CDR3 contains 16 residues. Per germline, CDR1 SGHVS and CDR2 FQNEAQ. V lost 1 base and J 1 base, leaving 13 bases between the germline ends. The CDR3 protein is CASSLGSSLVNYGYTF. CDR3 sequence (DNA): TGTGCCAGCAGCTTAGGGTCGAGTCTCGTTAACTATGGCTACACCTTC. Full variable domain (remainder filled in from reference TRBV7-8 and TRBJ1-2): GAGVSQSPRYKVAKRGQDVALRCDPISGHVSLFWYQQALGQGPEFLTYFQNEAQLDKSGLPSDRFFAERPEGSVSTLKIQRTQQEDSAVYLCASSLGSSLVNYGYTFGSGTRLTVV.

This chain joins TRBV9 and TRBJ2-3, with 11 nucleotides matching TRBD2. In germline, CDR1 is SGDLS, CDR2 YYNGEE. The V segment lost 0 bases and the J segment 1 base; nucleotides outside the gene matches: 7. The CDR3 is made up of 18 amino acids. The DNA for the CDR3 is TGTGCCAGCAGCGTAGGAGTAGGACTAGCGGGCCGCACAGATACGCAGTATTTT. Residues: CASSVGVGLAGRTDTQYF.

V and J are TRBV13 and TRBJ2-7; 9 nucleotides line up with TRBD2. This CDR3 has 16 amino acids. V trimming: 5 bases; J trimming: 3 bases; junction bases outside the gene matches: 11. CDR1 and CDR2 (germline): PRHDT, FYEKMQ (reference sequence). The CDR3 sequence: CASSAQGAGGVYEQYF. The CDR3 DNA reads TGTGCCAGCAGCGCCCAAGGGGCGGGAGGGGTCTACGAGCAGTACTTC.

The CDR3 region is CASTPGTYGRETQYF. The DNA of the CDR3 is TGTGCCAGCACCCCGGGGACCTACGGGAGGGAGACCCAGTACTTC. The chain links TRBV7-9 to TRBJ2-5, with 7 positions matching TRBD2. V gave up 7 bases and J gave up 5 bases; unmatched junction bases: 13. The CDR3 is made up of 15 amino acids. Germline V gene data show CDR1 as SEHNR and CDR2 as FQNEAQ (reference sequence).

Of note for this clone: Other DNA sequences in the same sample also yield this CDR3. CDR3 sequence (DNA): TGTGCCAGCTCACCGGGGCAAACCTATGGCTACACCTTC. It translates to CASSPGQTYGYTF. J is TRBJ1-2 and V is TRBV18; maybe TRBD1 (5 bases). The CDR3 has 13 amino acids. CDR1 and CDR2 (germline): KGHSH, LQKENI. Trimming left V 3 bases short and J 4 bases short, with 9 bases between.

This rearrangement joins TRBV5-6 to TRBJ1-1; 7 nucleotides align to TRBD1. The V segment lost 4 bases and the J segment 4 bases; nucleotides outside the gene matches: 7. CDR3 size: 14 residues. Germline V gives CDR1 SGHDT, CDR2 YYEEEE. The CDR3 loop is CASSRTGGSTEAFF. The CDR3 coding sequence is TGTGCCAGCAGCCGGACAGGAGGTAGCACTGAAGCTTTCTTT. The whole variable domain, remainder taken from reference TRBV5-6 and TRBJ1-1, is DAGVTQSPTHLIKTRGQQVTLRCSPKSGHDTVSWYQQALGQGPQFIFQYYEEEERQRGNFPDRFSGHQFPNYSSELNVNALLLGDSALYLCASSRTGGSTEAFFGQGTRLTVV.

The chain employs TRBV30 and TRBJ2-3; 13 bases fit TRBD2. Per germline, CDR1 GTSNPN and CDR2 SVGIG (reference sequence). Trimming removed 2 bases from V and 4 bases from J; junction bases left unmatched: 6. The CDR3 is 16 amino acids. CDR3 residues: CAWSSRTSGSPDTQYF. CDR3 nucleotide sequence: TGTGCCTGGAGTTCCCGGACTAGCGGGAGTCCAGATACGCAGTATTTT.

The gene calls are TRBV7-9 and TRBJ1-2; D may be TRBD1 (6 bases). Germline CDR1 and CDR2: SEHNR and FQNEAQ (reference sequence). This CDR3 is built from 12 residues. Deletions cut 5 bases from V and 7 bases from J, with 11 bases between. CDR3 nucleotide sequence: TGTGCCAGCAGCCAGGGGTCAGGTGGCTACACCTTC. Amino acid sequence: CASSQGSGGYTF.

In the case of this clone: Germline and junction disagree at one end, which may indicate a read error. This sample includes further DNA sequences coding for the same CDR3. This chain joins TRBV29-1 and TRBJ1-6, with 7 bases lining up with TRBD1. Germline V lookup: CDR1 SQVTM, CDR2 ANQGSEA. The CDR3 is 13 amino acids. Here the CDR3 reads CSVKGTDNSPLHF. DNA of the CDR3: TGCAGCGTGAAAGGGACAGATAATTCCCCCCTCCACTTT. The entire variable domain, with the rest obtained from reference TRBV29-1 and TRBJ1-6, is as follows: SAVISQKPSRDICQRGTSLTIQCQVDSQVTMMFWYRQQPGQSLTLIATANQGSEATYESGFVIDKFPISRPNLTFSTLTVSNMSPEDSSIYLCSVKGTDNSPLHFGNGTRLTVT.

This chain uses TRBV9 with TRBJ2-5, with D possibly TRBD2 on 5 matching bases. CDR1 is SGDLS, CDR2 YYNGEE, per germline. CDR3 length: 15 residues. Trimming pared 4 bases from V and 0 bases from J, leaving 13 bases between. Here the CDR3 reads CASSPQTTYQETQYF. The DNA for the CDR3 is TGTGCCAGCAGCCCACAGACTACGTACCAAGAGACCCAGTACTTC.

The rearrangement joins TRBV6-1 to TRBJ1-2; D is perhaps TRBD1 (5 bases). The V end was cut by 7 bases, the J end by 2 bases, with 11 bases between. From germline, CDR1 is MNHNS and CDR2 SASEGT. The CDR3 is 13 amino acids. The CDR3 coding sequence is TGTGCCAGCACCCTGACAGACAACTATGGCTACACCTTC. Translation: CASTLTDNYGYTF.

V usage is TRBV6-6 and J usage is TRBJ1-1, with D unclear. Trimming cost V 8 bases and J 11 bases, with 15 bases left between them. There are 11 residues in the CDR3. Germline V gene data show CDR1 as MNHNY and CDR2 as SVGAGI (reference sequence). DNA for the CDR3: TGTGCCAGCGGGAGGGCTTCGGGGGCTTTCTTT. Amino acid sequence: CASGRASGAFF.

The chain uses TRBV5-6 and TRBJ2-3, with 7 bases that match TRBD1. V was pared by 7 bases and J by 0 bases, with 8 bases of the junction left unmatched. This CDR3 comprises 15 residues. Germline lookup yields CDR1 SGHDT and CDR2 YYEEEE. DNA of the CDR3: TGTGCCAGCGACGAGCAGGGGGTAAGCACAGATACGCAGTATTTT. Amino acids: CASDEQGVSTDTQYF.

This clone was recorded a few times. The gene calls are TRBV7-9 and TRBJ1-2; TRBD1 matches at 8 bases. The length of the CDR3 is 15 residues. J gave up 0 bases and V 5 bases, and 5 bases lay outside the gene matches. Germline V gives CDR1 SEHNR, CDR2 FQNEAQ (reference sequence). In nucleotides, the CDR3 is TGTGCCAGCAGCGTCAGGGGGCAAGCTAACTATGGCTACACCTTC. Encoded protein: CASSVRGQANYGYTF.

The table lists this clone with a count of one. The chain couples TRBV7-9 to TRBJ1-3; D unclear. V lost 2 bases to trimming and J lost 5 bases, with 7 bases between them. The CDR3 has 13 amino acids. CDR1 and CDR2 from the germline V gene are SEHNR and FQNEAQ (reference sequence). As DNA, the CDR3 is TGTGCCAGCAGCTTAAATTCTCGAAACACCATATATTTT. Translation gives CASSLNSRNTIYF. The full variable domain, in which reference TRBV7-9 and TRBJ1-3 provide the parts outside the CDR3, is DTGVSQNPRHKITKRGQNVTFRCDPISEHNRLYWYRQTLGQGPEFLTYFQNEAQLEKSRLLSDRFSAERPKGSFSTLEIQRTEQGDSAMYLCASSLNSRNTIYFGEGSWLTVV.

DNA of the CDR3: TGTGCCACCAGCAGACAGGGGGCTGGCTATGGCTACACCTTC. It yields the protein CATSRQGAGYGYTF. The chain uses TRBV15 and TRBJ1-2, with TRBD1 identical over 8 bases. The CDR3 runs to 14 residues. Trimming cost V 2 bases and J 4 bases; bases outside gene matches: 3. Germline V gives CDR1 LNHNV, CDR2 YYDKDF (reference sequence).

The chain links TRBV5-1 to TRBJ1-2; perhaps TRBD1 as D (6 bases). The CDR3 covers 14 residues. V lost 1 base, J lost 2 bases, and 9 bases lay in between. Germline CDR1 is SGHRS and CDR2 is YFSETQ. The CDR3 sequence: CASSLSGQNYGYTF. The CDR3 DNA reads TGCGCCAGCAGCTTGTCAGGACAGAACTATGGCTACACCTTC.